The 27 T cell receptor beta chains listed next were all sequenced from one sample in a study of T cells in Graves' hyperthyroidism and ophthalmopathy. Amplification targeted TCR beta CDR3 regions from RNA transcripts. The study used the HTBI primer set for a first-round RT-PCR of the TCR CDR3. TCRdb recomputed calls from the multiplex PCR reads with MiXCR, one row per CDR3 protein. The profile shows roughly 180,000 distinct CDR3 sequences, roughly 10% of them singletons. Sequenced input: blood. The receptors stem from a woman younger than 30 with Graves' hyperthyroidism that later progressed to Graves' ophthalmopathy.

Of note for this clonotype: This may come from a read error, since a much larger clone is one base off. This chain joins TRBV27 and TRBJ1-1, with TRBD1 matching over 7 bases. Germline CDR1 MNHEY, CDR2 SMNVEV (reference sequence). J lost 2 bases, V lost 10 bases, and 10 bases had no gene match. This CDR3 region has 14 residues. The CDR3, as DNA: TGTGCCACCAGGAGGGACAGCGAAAACACTGAAGCTTTCTTT. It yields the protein CATRRDSENTEAFF.

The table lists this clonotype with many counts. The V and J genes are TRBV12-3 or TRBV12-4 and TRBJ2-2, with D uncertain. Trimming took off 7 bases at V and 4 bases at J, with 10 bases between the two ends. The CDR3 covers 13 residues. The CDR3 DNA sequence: TGTGCCAGCAAGTTTACCAGCACCGGGGAGCTGTTTTTT. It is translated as CASKFTSTGELFF.

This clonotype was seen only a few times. CDR3 in amino acids: CASSKQGGTEAFF. The CDR3 DNA sequence: TGTGCCAGCAGCAAACAGGGAGGGACTGAAGCTTTCTTT. The chain employs TRBV7-9 and TRBJ1-1; weak D call: TRBD1 (6 bases). Germline loops: CDR1 SEHNR, CDR2 FQNEAQ (reference sequence). The V end was cut by 5 bases, the J end by 5 bases, with 12 bases between. The CDR3 loop spans 13 amino acids.

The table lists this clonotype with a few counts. The CDR3: CASSQGYTNEKLFF. CDR3 in DNA: TGCGCCAGCAGCCAAGGGTATACTAATGAAAAACTGTTTTTT. The V and J genes are TRBV5-1 and TRBJ1-4; no clear D. Trimming shortened V by 4 bases and J by 2 bases, and 9 bases separated the two germline ends. CDR3 length: 14 amino acids. The V gene's germline CDR1 is SGHRS and CDR2 YFSETQ.

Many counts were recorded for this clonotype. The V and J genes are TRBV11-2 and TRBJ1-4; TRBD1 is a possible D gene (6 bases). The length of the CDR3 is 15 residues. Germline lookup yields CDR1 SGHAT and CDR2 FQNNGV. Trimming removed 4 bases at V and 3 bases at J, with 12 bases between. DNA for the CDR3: TGTGCCAGCAGCTCCACAGGGTATCCTAATGAAAAACTGTTTTTT. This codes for CASSSTGYPNEKLFF. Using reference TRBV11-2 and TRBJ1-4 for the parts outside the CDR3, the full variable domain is EAGVAQSPRYKIIEKRQSVAFWCNPISGHATLYWYQQILGQGPKLLIQFQNNGVVDDSQLPKDRFSAERLKGVDSTLKIQPAKLEDSAVYLCASSSTGYPNEKLFFGSGTQLSVL.

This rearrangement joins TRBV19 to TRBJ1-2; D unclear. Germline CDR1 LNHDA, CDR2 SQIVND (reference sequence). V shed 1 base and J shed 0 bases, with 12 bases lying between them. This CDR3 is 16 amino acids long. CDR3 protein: CASSIVSRIPNYGYTF. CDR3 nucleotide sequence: TGTGCCAGTAGTATAGTTAGCAGGATTCCTAACTATGGCTACACCTTC.

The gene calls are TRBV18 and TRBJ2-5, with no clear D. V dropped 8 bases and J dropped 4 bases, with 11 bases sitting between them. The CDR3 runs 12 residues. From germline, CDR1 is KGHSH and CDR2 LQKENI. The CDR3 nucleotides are TGTGCCAGCCAAGGGCCGGGAGAGACCCAGTACTTC. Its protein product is CASQGPGETQYF.

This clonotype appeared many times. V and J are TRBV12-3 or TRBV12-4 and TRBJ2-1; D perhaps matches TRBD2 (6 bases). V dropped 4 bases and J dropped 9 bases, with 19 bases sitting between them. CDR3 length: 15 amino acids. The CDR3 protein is CASSSPRRGNGEQFF. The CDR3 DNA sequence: TGTGCCAGCAGTTCACCCCGGAGGGGTAACGGTGAGCAGTTCTTC.

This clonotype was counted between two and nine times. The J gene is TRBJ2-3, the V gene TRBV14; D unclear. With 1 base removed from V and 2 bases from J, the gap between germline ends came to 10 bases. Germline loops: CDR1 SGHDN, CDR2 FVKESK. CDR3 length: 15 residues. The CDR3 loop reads CASSQAEDDTDTQYF. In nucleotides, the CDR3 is TGTGCCAGCAGCCAAGCCGAGGATGACACAGATACGCAGTATTTT. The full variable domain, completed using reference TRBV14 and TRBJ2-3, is EAGVTQFPSHSVIEKGQTVTLRCDPISGHDNLYWYRRVMGKEIKFLLHFVKESKQDESGMPNNRFLAERTGGTYSTLKVQPAELEDSGVYFCASSQAEDDTDTQYFGPGTRLTVL.

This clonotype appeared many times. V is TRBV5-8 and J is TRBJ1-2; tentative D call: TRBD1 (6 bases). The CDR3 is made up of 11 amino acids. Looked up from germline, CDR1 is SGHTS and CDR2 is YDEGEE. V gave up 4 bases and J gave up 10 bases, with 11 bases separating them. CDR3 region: CASSPTGYYTF. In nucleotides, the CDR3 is TGTGCCAGCAGCCCGACAGGATACTACACCTTC.

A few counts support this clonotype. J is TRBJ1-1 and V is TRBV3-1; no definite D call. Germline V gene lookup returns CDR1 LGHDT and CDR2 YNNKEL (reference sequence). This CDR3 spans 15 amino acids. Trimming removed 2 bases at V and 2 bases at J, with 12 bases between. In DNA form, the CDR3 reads TGTGCCAGCAGCCAATTCCGGACCCGAAACACTGAAGCTTTCTTT. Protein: CASSQFRTRNTEAFF.

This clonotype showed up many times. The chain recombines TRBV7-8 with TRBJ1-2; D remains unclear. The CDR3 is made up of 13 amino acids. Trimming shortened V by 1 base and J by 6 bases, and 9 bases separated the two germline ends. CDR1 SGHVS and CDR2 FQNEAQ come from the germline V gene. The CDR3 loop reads CASSLVGWDGYTF. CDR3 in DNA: TGTGCCAGCAGCTTAGTAGGGTGGGATGGCTACACCTTC.

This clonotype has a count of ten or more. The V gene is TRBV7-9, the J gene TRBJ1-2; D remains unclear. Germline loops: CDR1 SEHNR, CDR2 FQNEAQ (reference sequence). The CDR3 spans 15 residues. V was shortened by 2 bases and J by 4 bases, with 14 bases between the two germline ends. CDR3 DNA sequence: TGTGCCAGCAGCTTATCTAGATTGGACGGCTATGGCTACACCTTC. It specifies CASSLSRLDGYGYTF.

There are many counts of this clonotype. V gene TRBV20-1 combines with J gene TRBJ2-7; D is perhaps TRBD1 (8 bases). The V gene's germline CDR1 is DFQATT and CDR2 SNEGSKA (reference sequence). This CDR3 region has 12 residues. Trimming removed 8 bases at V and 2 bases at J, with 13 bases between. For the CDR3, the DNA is TGCAGTACAGGGGGGGGGACCTACGAGCAGTACTTC. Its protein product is CSTGGGTYEQYF.

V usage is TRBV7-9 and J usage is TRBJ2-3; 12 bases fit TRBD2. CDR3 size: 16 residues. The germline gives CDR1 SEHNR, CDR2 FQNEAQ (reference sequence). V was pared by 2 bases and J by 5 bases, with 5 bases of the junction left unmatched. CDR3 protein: CASSLRLAGGQDTQYF. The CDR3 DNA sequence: TGTGCCAGCAGCTTAAGGCTAGCGGGGGGGCAAGATACGCAGTATTTT.

CDR3 region: CSARDLGGKGNQPQHF. The CDR3 nucleotides are TGCAGTGCTAGAGATTTGGGGGGGAAGGGCAATCAGCCCCAGCATTTT. The V gene is TRBV20-1, the J gene TRBJ1-5; a weak D match, TRBD1 (5 bases). The CDR3 is 16 residues long. Germline-derived CDR1 and CDR2 are DFQATT and SNEGSKA (reference sequence). Trimming left V 0 bases short and J 2 bases short, with 14 bases between.

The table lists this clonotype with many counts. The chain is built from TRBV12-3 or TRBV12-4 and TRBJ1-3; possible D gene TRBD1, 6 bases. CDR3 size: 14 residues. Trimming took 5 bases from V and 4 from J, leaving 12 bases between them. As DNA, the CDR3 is TGTGCCAGCAGTCCCGGGGGGGCGGGAAACACCATATATTTT. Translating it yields CASSPGGAGNTIYF.

Here the CDR3 DNA reads TGTGCCAGCAGCCCATGGACAGGACGAGACACTGAAGCTTTCTTT. This encodes CASSPWTGRDTEAFF. The chain employs TRBV7-2 and TRBJ1-1; 7 bases align to TRBD1. The CDR3 extends over 15 amino acids. After removal of 5 bases from V and 3 bases from J, the junction contained 9 bases not matched to a gene. Germline CDR1 reads SGHTA; CDR2 reads FQGNSA.

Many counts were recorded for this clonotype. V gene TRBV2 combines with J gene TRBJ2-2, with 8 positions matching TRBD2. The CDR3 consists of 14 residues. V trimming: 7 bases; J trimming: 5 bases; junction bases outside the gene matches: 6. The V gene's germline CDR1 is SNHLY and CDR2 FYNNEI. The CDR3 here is CASTGTRRTGELFF. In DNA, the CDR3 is TGTGCCAGCACCGGGACTAGGAGGACCGGGGAGCTGTTTTTT.

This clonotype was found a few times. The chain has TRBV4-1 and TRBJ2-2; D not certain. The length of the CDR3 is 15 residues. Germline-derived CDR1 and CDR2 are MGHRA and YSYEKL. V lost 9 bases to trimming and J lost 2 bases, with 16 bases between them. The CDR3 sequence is CASQTSVLNTGELFF. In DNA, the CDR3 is TGCGCCAGTCAAACCAGTGTACTAAACACCGGGGAGCTGTTTTTT.

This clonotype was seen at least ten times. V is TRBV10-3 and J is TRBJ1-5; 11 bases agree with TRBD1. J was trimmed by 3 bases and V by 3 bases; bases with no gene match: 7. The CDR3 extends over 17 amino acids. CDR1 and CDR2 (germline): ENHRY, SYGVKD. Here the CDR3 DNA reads TGTGCCATCAGTGATCTATGGGGACAGGGGGTCAATCAGCCCCAGCATTTT. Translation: CAISDLWGQGVNQPQHF.

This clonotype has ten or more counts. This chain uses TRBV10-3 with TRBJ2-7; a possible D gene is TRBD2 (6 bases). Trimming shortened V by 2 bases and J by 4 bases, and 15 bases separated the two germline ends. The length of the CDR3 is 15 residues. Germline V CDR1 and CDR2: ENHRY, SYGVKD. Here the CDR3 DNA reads TGTGCCATCAGTGAGCGGGGGACGGTTAAATACGAGCAGTACTTC. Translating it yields CAISERGTVKYEQYF.

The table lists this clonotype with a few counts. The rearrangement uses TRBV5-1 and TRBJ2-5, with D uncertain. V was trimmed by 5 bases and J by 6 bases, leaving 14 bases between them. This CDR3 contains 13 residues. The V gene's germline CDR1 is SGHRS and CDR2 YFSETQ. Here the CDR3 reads CASRDPQEKTQYF. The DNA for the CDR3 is TGCGCCAGCAGGGACCCCCAGGAAAAGACCCAGTACTTC.

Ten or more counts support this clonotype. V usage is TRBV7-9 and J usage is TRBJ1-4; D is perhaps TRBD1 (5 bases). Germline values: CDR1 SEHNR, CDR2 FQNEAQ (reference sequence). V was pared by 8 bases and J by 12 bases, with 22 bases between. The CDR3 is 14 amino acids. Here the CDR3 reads CASQSGRRAGELFF. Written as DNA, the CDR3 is TGTGCCAGCCAATCGGGACGCCGCGCTGGGGAACTGTTTTTT.

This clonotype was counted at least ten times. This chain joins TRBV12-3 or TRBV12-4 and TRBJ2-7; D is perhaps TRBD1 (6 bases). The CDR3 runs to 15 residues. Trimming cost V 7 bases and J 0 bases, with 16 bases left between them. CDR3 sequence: CASTINYRDSYEQYF. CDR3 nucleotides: TGTGCCAGCACCATAAATTACAGGGACTCCTACGAGCAGTACTTC.

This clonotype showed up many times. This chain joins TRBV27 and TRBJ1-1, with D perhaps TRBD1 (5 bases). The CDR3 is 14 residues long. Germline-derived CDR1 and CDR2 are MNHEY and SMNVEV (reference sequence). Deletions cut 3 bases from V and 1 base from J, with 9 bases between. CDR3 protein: CASSLVGTNTEAFF. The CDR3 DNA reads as TGTGCCAGCAGTTTGGTGGGGACGAACACTGAAGCTTTCTTT.

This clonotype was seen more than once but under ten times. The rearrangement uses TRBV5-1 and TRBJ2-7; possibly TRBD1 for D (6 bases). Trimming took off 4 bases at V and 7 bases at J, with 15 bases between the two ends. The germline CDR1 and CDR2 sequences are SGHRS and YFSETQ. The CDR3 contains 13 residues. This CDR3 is CASSLDNDREQYF. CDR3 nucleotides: TGCGCCAGCAGCCTCGACAACGACAGGGAGCAGTACTTC. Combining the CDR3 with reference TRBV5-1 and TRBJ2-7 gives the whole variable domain KAGVTQTPRYLIKTRGQQVTLSCSPISGHRSVSWYQQTPGQGLQFLFEYFSETQRNKGNFPGRFSGRQFSNSRSEMNVSTLELGDSALYLCASSLDNDREQYFGPGTRLTVT.